The next 18 T cell receptor beta chains were all read from a single sample in a study of spatial heterogeneity in lung cancer. This sample's time point: sample taken at primary tumor resection. These receptors' targets are unknown. Study-level points and caveats: Counts of expanded alpha and beta TCRs within tumors tracked the tumor nonsynonymous mutation count.

TCRdb reprocessed the 5' RACE reads via MiXCR and lists one record per CDR3 protein. The sample records around 15,000 distinct CDR3 sequences, 6% to 7% being singletons. Material: lung tumor tissue, obtained at surgery. The receptors originated from a female donor with early-stage non-small cell lung cancer.

This clonotype came up many times. This beta chain is off target for a library built for alpha chains, so its abundance means little. This chain uses TRBV2 with TRBJ2-2; 8 nucleotides align to TRBD2. CDR3 length equals 12 residues. The V gene end was trimmed by 11 bases and the J gene end by 5 bases; junction bases not matched to a gene: 4. In germline, CDR1 is SNHLY, CDR2 FYNNEI. Written as DNA, the CDR3 is TGTGCCGGGGGACTAGATACCGGGGAGCTGTTTTTT. It codes for CAGGLDTGELFF.

In its sample, this clonotype is medium-sized. Because the library targeted alpha chains, this beta chain is an off-target read whose size means little. The gene calls are TRBV7-2 and TRBJ1-2; the D is unclear. This CDR3 is built from 12 residues. Trimming removed 7 bases at V and 3 bases at J, with 9 bases between. Germline V gene sequence: CDR1 SGHTA, CDR2 FQGNSA. The CDR3: CASKELHYGYTF. As DNA, the CDR3 is TGTGCCAGCAAGGAACTGCACTATGGCTACACCTTC.

To note about this clonotype: With the library built for alpha chains, this beta chain is off target and its frequency is not meaningful. The chain carries TRBV3-1 and TRBJ2-7; D not certain. V lost 2 bases to trimming and J lost 2 bases, with 13 bases between them. Per the germline V gene, CDR1 is LGHDT and CDR2 is YNNKEL (reference sequence). The CDR3 length is 15 residues. The CDR3 is CASSQPYPVPYEQYF. CDR3 bases: TGTGCCAGCAGCCAACCATACCCAGTACCCTACGAGCAGTACTTC.

The table lists this clonotype with many counts. In a library made to pick up alpha chains, this beta chain is a stray read with a size that means little. The chain links TRBV3-1 to TRBJ2-3, with D possibly TRBD2 on 6 matching bases. The V gene lost 1 base and the J gene lost 3 bases, with 20 bases spanning the gap. The CDR3 contains 18 residues. Germline loops: CDR1 LGHDT, CDR2 YNNKEL (reference sequence). CDR3 loop: CASSQGDLGGVKTDTQYF. In DNA, the CDR3 is TGTGCCAGCAGCCAAGGAGACTTGGGCGGGGTGAAAACAGATACGCAGTATTTT.

This clonotype was counted many times. A library prepared for alpha chains yielded this beta chain as an off-target read; its size is of little meaning. This chain uses TRBV20-1 with TRBJ1-1; D not certain. V lost 3 bases and J 1 base, leaving 12 bases between the germline ends. The CDR3 spans 14 residues. Germline V CDR1 and CDR2: DFQATT, SNEGSKA (reference sequence). The CDR3 DNA sequence: TGCAGTGCTAGGAGGCCGGGCAGGAACACTGAAGCTTTCTTT. As protein: CSARRPGRNTEAFF.

This clonotype showed up many times. This beta chain lies outside the target of a library built for alpha chains; its clone size means little. The V and J genes are TRBV29-1 and TRBJ2-7, with no clear D. This CDR3 has 17 residues. The V end was cut by 5 bases, the J end by 3 bases, with 26 bases between. Germline CDR1 is SQVTM and CDR2 is ANQGSEA. The chain's CDR3 is CSVRIAGPSQPFYEQYF. For the CDR3, the DNA is TGCAGCGTTCGAATAGCCGGGCCTTCACAGCCCTTCTACGAGCAGTACTTC.

Points on this clonotype: This beta chain is an unintended read in a library built for alpha chains; its size means little. The chain recombines TRBV20-1 with TRBJ2-7; possibly TRBD2 for D (7 bases). The V gene's germline CDR1 is DFQATT and CDR2 SNEGSKA (reference sequence). Trimming took off 6 bases at V and 0 bases at J, with 18 bases between the two ends. The CDR3 is 15 amino acids. Written as DNA, the CDR3 is TGCAGTGCGGACTCAACAGGGAGGGGCTCCTACGAGCAGTACTTC. This codes for CSADSTGRGSYEQYF.

In this sample, this clonotype turned up once. This clone may be a read error of a much larger clone one base away. The library was designed around alpha chains, so this beta chain is a stray read whose abundance carries little weight. The genes are TRBV27 and TRBJ2-3; 9 positions match TRBD1. V dropped 6 bases and J dropped 4; count of bases not matched to a gene: 8. CDR3 length: 15 residues. CDR1 is MNHEY and CDR2 is SMNVEV in the germline V gene (reference sequence). CDR3 bases: TGTGCCAGCAGCTGTGGGCGACAGGGGGCAGATACGCAGTATTTT. Translated, it gives CASSCGRQGADTQYF.

In its sample, this clonotype was seen a few times. This beta chain came through as a stray read in a library set up for alpha chains, and its size says little. The J gene is TRBJ2-3, the V gene TRBV19; D may be TRBD1 (6 bases). The V end was cut by 7 bases, the J end by 1 base, with 18 bases between. This CDR3 has 16 amino acids. Germline V gives CDR1 LNHDA, CDR2 SQIVND (reference sequence). The DNA for the CDR3 is TGTGCCAGTACCCCGGACAGAGTTGGTGGCACAGATACGCAGTATTTT. As protein: CASTPDRVGGTDTQYF.

The sample holds many counts of this clonotype. The size of this beta chain means little, since it is a stray read in a library made for alpha chains. This chain uses TRBV7-9 with TRBJ1-6; maybe TRBD1 (5 bases). The V gene lost 4 bases and the J gene lost 5 bases, with 12 bases spanning the gap. CDR1 is SEHNR and CDR2 is FQNEAQ in the germline V gene (reference sequence). The length of the CDR3 is 15 residues. The CDR3 here is CASSSDSGHNSPLHF. The CDR3 DNA is TGTGCCAGCAGCTCGGACTCGGGACATAATTCACCCCTCCACTTT.

In its sample, this clonotype was seen many times. In a library made to pick up alpha chains, this beta chain is a stray read with a size that means little. The chain links TRBV6-6 to TRBJ1-5; 7 bases align to TRBD1. V lost 1 base and J lost 7; bases outside the gene matches: 1. The CDR3 length is 13 residues. Germline-derived CDR1 and CDR2 are MNHNY and SVGAGI (reference sequence). CDR3 in DNA: TGTGCCAGCAGTTACTTACAGGGGCAGCCCCAGCATTTT. This codes for CASSYLQGQPQHF.

This clonotype was observed a few times. This beta chain is a stray read from a library made for alpha chains; its abundance is not meaningful. The V call is TRBV3-1, the J call TRBJ2-2; perhaps TRBD2 as D (6 bases). The ends were cut back, 6 bases at V and 8 bases at J, with 19 bases in the middle. The CDR3 is made up of 15 amino acids. Germline CDR1 LGHDT, CDR2 YNNKEL (reference sequence). The CDR3 region is CASRLGGTQVGELFF. The CDR3 region has the DNA TGTGCCAGCAGGCTTGGGGGGACCCAAGTTGGGGAGCTGTTTTTT.

This clonotype was seen repeatedly, ten times or more. This beta chain is off target for a library built for alpha chains, so its abundance means little. The chain carries TRBV7-3 and TRBJ2-7; 7 positions match TRBD1. Germline values: CDR1 SGHTA, CDR2 FQGTGA. The length of the CDR3 is 13 residues. Losses at the gene ends were 4 bases for V and 6 bases for J; bases not matched to a gene: 6. The DNA for the CDR3 is TGTGCCAGCAGCTCAAACAGGGGCGGCGAGCAGTACTTC. This sequence encodes CASSSNRGGEQYF.

At least ten counts were recorded for this clonotype. This beta chain was picked up by a library intended for alpha chains and is off target, so its count carries little meaning. The V gene is TRBV18, the J gene TRBJ2-7; either TRBD1 or TRBD2 may supply D (5 bases each). Germline loops: CDR1 KGHSH, CDR2 LQKENI. The CDR3 loop spans 13 amino acids. V lost 3 bases to trimming and J lost 5 bases, with 11 bases between them. CDR3 in amino acids: CASSPGTLDEQYF. The CDR3, as DNA: TGTGCCAGCTCACCCGGGACCTTGGACGAGCAGTACTTC.

This clonotype has a count of ten or more. In a library made to pick up alpha chains, this beta chain is a stray read with a size that means little. The chain combines TRBV5-1 with TRBJ2-3; D is ambiguous. The V gene's germline CDR1 is SGHRS and CDR2 YFSETQ. V dropped 4 bases and J dropped 4 bases, with 10 bases sitting between them. The CDR3 is 13 residues long. This CDR3 reads CASSEAHPDTQYF. The CDR3 nucleotides read TGCGCCAGCAGCGAGGCCCACCCAGATACGCAGTATTTT.

Many counts were recorded for this clonotype. This beta chain is a stray sequence in a library constructed for alpha chains; its clone size is not meaningful. This chain links TRBV10-3 with TRBJ1-5; 7 bases are shared with TRBD1. The CDR3 length is 17 residues. Germline trimming cut 4 bases from V and 0 bases from J; bases unmatched to any gene: 9. Germline values: CDR1 ENHRY, CDR2 SYGVKD. The CDR3 protein is CAISGSGRGDSNQPQHF. DNA of the CDR3: TGTGCCATCAGTGGTTCAGGCAGGGGGGATAGCAATCAGCCCCAGCATTTT.

By proportion, this clonotype is medium-sized. Being off target in a library aimed at alpha chains, this beta chain has a size of little meaning. J is TRBJ2-3 and V is TRBV4-2; no firm D call. Germline assignment: CDR1 LGHNA and CDR2 YNFKEQ. CDR3 length: 17 residues. Trimming took off 0 bases at V and 0 bases at J, with 13 bases between the two ends. The CDR3 reads CASSQEGSILSTDTQYF. The CDR3 DNA reads as TGTGCCAGCAGCCAAGAGGGCAGTATTTTAAGCACAGATACGCAGTATTTT.

This clonotype was recorded at least ten times. This beta chain is a stray read from a library made for alpha chains; its abundance is not meaningful. The genes are TRBV4-2 and TRBJ2-2; D is perhaps TRBD1 (6 bases). The V gene lost 4 bases and the J gene lost 3 bases, with 18 bases spanning the gap. The CDR3 totals 17 residues. Germline V gene sequence: CDR1 LGHNA, CDR2 YNFKEQ. Here the CDR3 reads CASSPRGQPQDTGELFF. In DNA, the CDR3 is TGTGCCAGCAGCCCGAGGGGACAACCCCAGGACACCGGGGAGCTGTTTTTT.